One sample yielded the 5 T cell receptor beta chains listed below, sequenced in a study of tumor and adjacent non-tumor tissue in lung cancer. This sample's RNA came from whole unsorted tissue. This non-tumor lung sample came from over 3 cm beyond the tumor edge. A modified ARM-PCR protocol with three rounds of nested PCR amplified TCRbeta. TCRdb reanalysed the multiplex PCR reads using MiXCR and keeps one entry per CDR3 protein. Of roughly 70,000 distinct CDR3 sequences in the sample, around 70% were seen once. Sequencing was done on a sample of distant non-tumor lung tissue. Receptors originate from a woman aged 45-65 years with non-small cell lung cancer.

With regard to this clonotype: At one boundary the junction diverges from the germline segment, which might be a read error. V and J are TRBV28 and TRBJ2-2, with 9 bases that match TRBD1. The CDR3 contains 15 residues. Germline lookup yields CDR1 MDHEN and CDR2 SYDVKM. Here the CDR3 DNA reads TGTGCCAGCAGTGTACAGGGGGCTACGACCGGGGAGCTGCTTTTT. Its translation: CASSVQGATTGELLF. The variable domain in full, completed from reference TRBV28 and TRBJ2-2, reads DVKVTQSSRYLVKRTGEKVFLECVQDMDHENMFWYRQDPGLGLRLIYFSYDVKMKEKGDIPEGYSVSREKKERFSLILESASTNQTSMYLCASSVQGATTGELLFGEGSRLTVL.

Of note for this clonotype: A single base separates this from a much larger clone, so it may be a read error. The chain employs TRBV6-6 and TRBJ2-7; 8 bases match TRBD1. The CDR3 sequence is 18 residues long. Germline V gene lookup returns CDR1 MNHNY and CDR2 SVGAGI (reference sequence). CDR3 sequence: CASSYSAGQGATRCEEYF. CDR3 nucleotides: TGTGCCAGCAGTTACTCGGCGGGGCAGGGGGCCACTAGGTGCGAGGAGTACTTC.

A note on this clonotype: A much larger clone sits a single nucleotide away, making a read error possible. The rearrangement uses TRBV20-1 and TRBJ1-5; TRBD1 matches 7 bases. Germline V gene lookup returns CDR1 DFQATT and CDR2 SNEGSKA (reference sequence). The V and J ends lost 2 bases and 12 bases, in that order; junction bases with no gene match: 13. There are 14 residues in the CDR3. CDR3 sequence reads: CSARNDREGWSQHF. The CDR3 DNA reads TGCAGTGCTAGAAATGACAGGGAGGGTTGGAGCCAGCATTTT.

Notes on this clonotype: A much larger clone lies a single base off, so this may be a read error. The chain is built from TRBV6-5 and TRBJ1-4, with 7 bases lining up with TRBD1. CDR1 MNHEY and CDR2 SVGAGI come from the germline V gene. This CDR3 has 12 amino acids. With 2 bases clipped from V and 10 bases from J, the junction kept 1 base outside the gene matches. CDR3 in DNA: TGTGCCAGCAGTTACGACAGGGCAAAACTGTTTTTT. This encodes CASSYDRAKLFF.

Worth noting for this clonotype: It may be a read error: a sequence one base away is much more abundant. This chain connects TRBV29-1 to TRBJ2-5; D is perhaps TRBD1 or TRBD2 (6 bases each). This CDR3 has 12 residues. Germline-derived CDR1 and CDR2 are SQVTM and ANQGSEA. CDR3 sequence (DNA): TGCAGCGTTGGAGGGGGGTACGAGATCCAGTACTTC. The encoded protein is CSVGGGYEIQYF.